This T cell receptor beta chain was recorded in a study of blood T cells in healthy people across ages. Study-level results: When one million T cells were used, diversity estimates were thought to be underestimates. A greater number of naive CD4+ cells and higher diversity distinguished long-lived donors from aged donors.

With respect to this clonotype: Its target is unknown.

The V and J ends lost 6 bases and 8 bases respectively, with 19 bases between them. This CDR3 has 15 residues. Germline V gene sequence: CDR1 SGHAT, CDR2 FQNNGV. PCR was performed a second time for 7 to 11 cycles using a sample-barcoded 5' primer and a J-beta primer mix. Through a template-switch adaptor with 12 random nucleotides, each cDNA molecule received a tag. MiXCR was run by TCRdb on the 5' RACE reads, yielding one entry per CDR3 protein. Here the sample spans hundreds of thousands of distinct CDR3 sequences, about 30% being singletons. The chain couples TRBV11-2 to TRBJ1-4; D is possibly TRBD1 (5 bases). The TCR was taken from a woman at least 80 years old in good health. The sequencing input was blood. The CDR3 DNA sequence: TGTGCCAGCAGAAGTCTTAGGGGTTTACGGGAAAAACTGTTTTTT. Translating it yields CASRSLRGLREKLFF.